A single sample is the source of the 32 T cell receptor beta chains below, sequenced in a study of blood T cell repertoires in COVID-19. The assay was immunoSEQ multiplex PCR, and TCRdb's table has in-frame clones only and misses some. This sample has over 70,000 clones, with about 91% found just once. The sequenced material came from peripheral blood. The receptors were sampled from a human donor with active COVID-19. The donor label of this sample is uncertain.

The rearrangement joins TRBV4-1 to TRBJ2-1; D possibly corresponds to TRBD2 (6 bases). V lost 7 bases and J lost 14, with 21 bases in between. The CDR3 spans 13 residues. The germline gives CDR1 MGHRA, CDR2 YSYEKL. The CDR3 is CASNRVGGGGEFF. CDR3 bases: TGCGCCAGCAATCGGGTTGGGGGAGGCGGTGAGTTCTTC.

The V and J genes are TRBV2 and TRBJ1-4; TRBD1 matches 8 bases. The CDR3 runs to 14 residues. V lost 2 bases, J lost 8 bases, and 4 bases stayed unmatched. From germline, CDR1 is SNHLY and CDR2 FYNNEI. CDR3 DNA sequence: TGTGCCAGCAGTGAAATCACAGGGGGAGAAAAACTGTTTTTT. Encoded protein: CASSEITGGEKLFF.

The V and J genes are TRBV3-1 (or the pseudogene TRBV3-2) and TRBJ2-5, with unresolved D. V was shortened by 2 bases and J by 5 bases, with 9 bases between the two germline ends. Germline CDR1 is LGHDT and CDR2 is YNNKEL (reference sequence). The CDR3 loop spans 13 amino acids. In DNA, the CDR3 is TGTGCCAGCAGCCAACCCCCTCGGGAGACCCAGTACTTC. Translation: CASSQPPRETQYF.

The V and J genes are TRBV7-9 and TRBJ2-5; 7 bases are a match to TRBD1. Germline values: CDR1 SEHNR, CDR2 FQNEAQ (reference sequence). Unmatched junction bases numbered 3, after V lost 4 bases and J lost 4 bases. The CDR3 extends over 13 amino acids. CDR3 protein: CASSSTGVETQYF. CDR3 bases: TGTGCCAGCAGCTCAACAGGGGTAGAGACCCAGTACTTC. The whole variable domain, filled in from reference TRBV7-9 and TRBJ2-5, reads DTGVSQNPRHKITKRGQNVTFRCDPISEHNRLYWYRQTLGQGPEFLTYFQNEAQLEKSRLLSDRFSAERPKGSFSTLEIQRTEQGDSAMYLCASSSTGVETQYFGPGTRLLVL.

This chain uses TRBV2 with TRBJ2-3; no clear D gene. The CDR3 consists of 14 residues. Germline V gene sequence: CDR1 SNHLY, CDR2 FYNNEI. The V end lost 4 bases, the J end lost 5 bases, and 13 bases lay between the germline ends. CDR3 region: CASSVGAAKDTQYF. CDR3 bases: TGTGCCAGCAGTGTGGGTGCGGCAAAAGATACGCAGTATTTT.

This clone has just a few counts. This rearrangement joins TRBV6-6 to TRBJ1-3, with a possible D match to TRBD1 (5 bases). The CDR3 is made up of 15 amino acids. The germline V gene has CDR1 MNHNY and CDR2 SVGAGI (reference sequence). Trimming removed 5 bases from V and 1 base from J, with 12 bases in between. CDR3 protein: CASSNPGVSGNTIYF. DNA of the CDR3: TGTGCCAGCAGTAACCCGGGGGTTTCTGGAAACACCATATATTTT.

V gene TRBV2 combines with J gene TRBJ2-7; 7 positions match TRBD2. The trim removed 6 bases at V and 0 bases at J, leaving 5 bases unmatched. CDR1 SNHLY and CDR2 FYNNEI come from the germline V gene. The CDR3 loop spans 14 amino acids. CDR3 amino acids: CASRERGSSYEQYF. Here the CDR3 DNA reads TGTGCCAGCAGAGAGCGGGGAAGCTCCTACGAGCAGTACTTC.

This chain uses TRBV6-6 with TRBJ1-3; maybe TRBD1 (6 bases). CDR1 is MNHNY, CDR2 SVGAGI, per germline (reference sequence). This CDR3 has 16 residues. Trimming left V 5 bases short and J 0 bases short, with 14 bases between. The CDR3 nucleotides are TGTGCCAGCAGTCGAGGGGGGGTCCTCTCTGGAAACACCATATATTTT. Translated: CASSRGGVLSGNTIYF.

The chain is built from TRBV7-8 and TRBJ1-4; D gene ambiguous. V dropped 4 bases and J dropped 5 bases, with 14 bases sitting between them. Looked up from germline, CDR1 is SGHVS and CDR2 is FQNEAQ. The CDR3 length is 15 residues. CDR3 nucleotides: TGTGCCAGCAGCTCCACCCTGTCGAGAAATGAAAAACTGTTTTTT. Translating it yields CASSSTLSRNEKLFF.

This clone appeared once. The rearrangement joins TRBV7-6 to TRBJ2-7; D is unresolved. Between the trimmed V and J ends, which lost 5 bases and 0 bases, there was a span of 14 bases. Germline values: CDR1 SGHVS, CDR2 FNYEAQ. The CDR3 covers 15 residues. The DNA of the CDR3 is TGTGCCAGCAGCCCACCAATCGGGTCCTCCTACGAGCAGTACTTC. It is translated as CASSPPIGSSYEQYF.

J is TRBJ2-5 and V is TRBV5-5; 7 positions match TRBD1. Germline assignment: CDR1 SGHKS and CDR2 YYEKEE (reference sequence). The CDR3 consists of 16 residues. V was pared by 1 base and J by 2 bases, with 8 bases of the junction left unmatched. For the CDR3, the DNA is TGTGCCAGCAGCTTGACCGAGACAGGGTTGCAAGAGACCCAGTACTTC. It is translated as CASSLTETGLQETQYF.

The chain employs TRBV28 and TRBJ2-7; tentatively, D is TRBD2 (7 bases). This CDR3 is built from 16 residues. V gave up 1 base and J gave up 3 bases, with 16 bases separating them. Germline V lookup: CDR1 MDHEN, CDR2 SYDVKM. Here the CDR3 DNA reads TGTGCCAGCAGTTTATTCCTGAGGGGGGGCGGCTACGAGCAGTACTTC. This translates into CASSLFLRGGGYEQYF.

This clone was counted only a few times. The rearrangement links TRBV29-1 to TRBJ2-1, with D possibly matching TRBD2 (6 bases). V lost 1 base and J lost 9, with 16 bases in between. Germline V gene sequence: CDR1 SQVTM, CDR2 ANQGSEA. There are 14 residues in the CDR3. CDR3 bases: TGCAGCGTTGAAGTTTTGGGGGGTGGAGGTGAGCAGTTCTTC. Its translation is CSVEVLGGGGEQFF.

The chain uses TRBV18 and TRBJ1-6; D uncertain. CDR1 is KGHSH and CDR2 is LQKENI in the germline V gene. The CDR3 contains 18 residues. Trimming shortened V by 4 bases and J by 8 bases, and 24 bases separated the two germline ends. DNA of the CDR3: TGTGCCAGCTCACTCTACGATCCACCAAATCGAGCCGATTCACCCCTCCACTTT. This gives the protein CASSLYDPPNRADSPLHF.

The J gene is TRBJ2-7, the V gene TRBV7-2; TRBD2 aligns across 8 bases. The CDR3 contains 14 residues. With 4 bases clipped from V and 4 bases from J, the junction kept 6 bases outside the gene matches. Germline V gene lookup returns CDR1 SGHTA and CDR2 FQGNSA. CDR3 DNA sequence: TGTGCCAGCAGCTGGGGCGGGGGGTCGTACGAGCAGTACTTC. Protein: CASSWGGGSYEQYF. The whole variable domain, filled in from reference TRBV7-2 and TRBJ2-7, reads GAGVSQSPSNKVTEKGKDVELRCDPISGHTALYWYRQSLGQGLEFLIYFQGNSAPDKSGLPSDRFSAERTGGSVSTLTIQRTQQEDSAVYLCASSWGGGSYEQYFGPGTRLTVT.

V gene TRBV5-1 combines with J gene TRBJ2-5, with TRBD2 matching 9 bases. Looked up from germline, CDR1 is SGHRS and CDR2 is YFSETQ. The CDR3 totals 13 residues. The V segment lost 5 bases and the J segment 3 bases; nucleotides outside the gene matches: 2. The CDR3 region is CASRKRGEETQYF. Written as DNA, the CDR3 is TGCGCCAGCAGAAAGCGGGGGGAAGAGACCCAGTACTTC. Based on the CDR3 plus reference TRBV5-1 and TRBJ2-5, the full variable domain is KAGVTQTPRYLIKTRGQQVTLSCSPISGHRSVSWYQQTPGQGLQFLFEYFSETQRNKGNFPGRFSGRQFSNSRSEMNVSTLELGDSALYLCASRKRGEETQYFGPGTRLLVL.

In the case of this clone: Germline is not matched at one junction end, which may reflect a read error. V and J are TRBV3-1 (or the pseudogene TRBV3-2) and TRBJ1-5, with 9 bases fitting TRBD1. Germline-derived CDR1 and CDR2 are LGHDT and YNNKEL (reference sequence). The CDR3 sequence is 17 residues long. The CDR3 nucleotides are TGTGCCAGCAGCCAAGATCGGGGGACAGGGAATAATCAGCTCCAGCATTTT. It is translated as CASSQDRGTGNNQLQHF.

This chain joins TRBV19 and TRBJ1-1; no reliable D call. The germline V gene encodes CDR1 LNHDA and CDR2 SQIVND (reference sequence). V was shortened by 3 bases and J by 1 base, with 12 bases between the two germline ends. The CDR3 sequence is 15 residues long. The CDR3 sequence is CASSITASPNTEAFF. The CDR3 DNA follows: TGTGCCAGTAGTATCACAGCCAGCCCGAACACTGAAGCTTTCTTT.

The chain links TRBV5-1 to TRBJ2-1; D ambiguous. This CDR3 is 13 amino acids long. Trimming left V 0 bases short and J 6 bases short, with 7 bases between. Germline lookup yields CDR1 SGHRS and CDR2 YFSETQ. The CDR3 DNA sequence: TGCGCCAGCAGCTTGGTGGCCCGCAATGAGCAGTTCTTC. It codes for CASSLVARNEQFF.

V gene TRBV19 combines with J gene TRBJ2-1; 7 bases line up with TRBD2. Germline CDR1 and CDR2: LNHDA and SQIVND (reference sequence). The CDR3 length is 16 residues. V lost 0 bases and J lost 3; bases outside the gene matches: 5. CDR3 DNA: TGTGCCAGTAGTATAGATCCGCTAGCGGACTACAATGAGCAGTTCTTC. Protein product: CASSIDPLADYNEQFF.

This clone was detected only once. V is TRBV5-6 and J is TRBJ2-7; a weak D match, TRBD1 (6 bases). CDR3 length equals 15 residues. Germline values: CDR1 SGHDT, CDR2 YYEEEE. V was shortened by 3 bases and J by 4 bases, with 17 bases between the two germline ends. The CDR3 region is CASSSLPGRGYEQYF. Here the CDR3 DNA reads TGTGCCAGCAGCTCCCTACCCGGCAGGGGTTACGAGCAGTACTTC.

CDR3 loop: CASSSLDRVNTGELFF. CDR3 bases: TGTGCCAGCAGTTCATTAGACAGGGTGAACACCGGGGAGCTGTTTTTT. The V and J genes are TRBV27 and TRBJ2-2; 7 bases fit TRBD1. The CDR3 extends over 16 amino acids. Germline-derived CDR1 and CDR2 are MNHEY and SMNVEV (reference sequence). V was clipped by 4 bases and J by 1 base; unmatched bases: 6.

In this sample, this clone turned up once. V gene TRBV29-1 combines with J gene TRBJ2-2; TRBD1 agrees at 8 bases. Germline lookup yields CDR1 SQVTM and CDR2 ANQGSEA. Trimming removed 7 bases from V and 4 bases from J; junction bases left unmatched: 5. The CDR3 runs 13 residues. CDR3 DNA sequence: TGCAGCGCCCAAACAGGGGGCACCGGGGAGCTGTTTTTT. Translating gives CSAQTGGTGELFF.

This clone was recorded only once. This chain links TRBV15 with TRBJ1-2, with 8 bases that match TRBD1. V lost 5 bases, J lost 6 bases, and 5 bases stayed unmatched. Germline V gene lookup returns CDR1 LNHNV and CDR2 YYDKDF (reference sequence). This CDR3 comprises 13 residues. The CDR3 spells CATSGQGANGYTF. The CDR3 nucleotides are TGTGCCACCAGCGGTCAGGGGGCGAATGGCTACACCTTC.

This clone has a single count. The chain carries TRBV27 and TRBJ1-2, with 10 nucleotides matching TRBD1. CDR3 length equals 16 residues. The junction had 10 bases not matched to a gene; V was cut back by 5 bases and J by 4 bases. Germline CDR1 reads MNHEY; CDR2 reads SMNVEV (reference sequence). This CDR3 reads CASSQDRGESPYGYTF. The CDR3 DNA sequence: TGTGCCAGCAGTCAGGACAGGGGGGAGAGCCCCTATGGCTACACCTTC.

The V and J genes are TRBV5-1 and TRBJ2-3, with TRBD2 identical over 10 bases. Germline CDR1 SGHRS, CDR2 YFSETQ. The CDR3 runs 14 residues. The V and J ends lost 3 bases and 3 bases, in that order; junction bases with no gene match: 1. The CDR3 reads CASSSSGGTDTQYF. CDR3 sequence (DNA): TGCGCCAGCAGCTCTAGCGGGGGAACAGATACGCAGTATTTT.

V gene TRBV20-1 combines with J gene TRBJ2-7; weak D call: TRBD1 (6 bases). The germline V gene has CDR1 DFQATT and CDR2 SNEGSKA (reference sequence). V shed 5 bases and J shed 6 bases, with 11 bases lying between them. The CDR3 spans 11 residues. The CDR3 DNA reads TGCAGTGCTCAGGGGAGCCGCGAGCAGTACTTC. Translated: CSAQGSREQYF.

This chain uses TRBV4-2 with TRBJ2-7, with unresolved D. This CDR3 has 13 amino acids. CDR1 and CDR2 (germline): LGHNA, YNFKEQ. V was clipped by 3 bases and J by 4 bases, with 10 bases between them. This CDR3 is CASSHEPQYEQYF. In DNA, the CDR3 is TGTGCCAGCAGCCATGAACCCCAGTACGAGCAGTACTTC.

This rearrangement joins TRBV5-1 to TRBJ2-5, with 11 positions matching TRBD1. Germline V gene sequence: CDR1 SGHRS, CDR2 YFSETQ. Losses at the gene ends were 3 bases for V and 4 bases for J; bases not matched to a gene: 5. This CDR3 comprises 15 residues. The CDR3 nucleotides are TGCGCCAGCAGCTCCCTGGGGACAGGGGGAGAGACCCAGTACTTC. Its protein is CASSSLGTGGETQYF.

The chain joins TRBV6-5 to TRBJ2-4, with D perhaps matching TRBD2 (6 bases). CDR3 length equals 13 residues. Germline V gene data show CDR1 as MNHEY and CDR2 as SVGAGI. V gave up 11 bases and J gave up 1 base, with 12 bases separating them. The CDR3 sequence: CAAGGGAKNIQYF. CDR3 coding DNA: TGTGCCGCCGGGGGTGGGGCCAAAAACATTCAGTACTTC.

This chain connects TRBV11-3 to TRBJ2-1, with D perhaps matching TRBD2 (6 bases). V was trimmed by 1 base and J by 5 bases, leaving 9 bases between them. Germline assignment: CDR1 SGHNT and CDR2 YENEEA. The CDR3 loop spans 14 amino acids. Written as DNA, the CDR3 is TGTGCCAGCAGCTTAGGGGGGGAAAACAATGAGCAGTTCTTC. Translated: CASSLGGENNEQFF.

This chain uses TRBV18 with TRBJ2-7; the match to TRBD1 covers 10 bases. Germline CDR1 KGHSH, CDR2 LQKENI. After removal of 6 bases from V and 5 bases from J, the junction contained 10 bases not matched to a gene. This CDR3 contains 15 residues. The CDR3 here is CASSPTGTGDDEQYF. The DNA for the CDR3 is TGTGCCAGCTCGCCTACCGGGACAGGGGATGACGAGCAGTACTTC.